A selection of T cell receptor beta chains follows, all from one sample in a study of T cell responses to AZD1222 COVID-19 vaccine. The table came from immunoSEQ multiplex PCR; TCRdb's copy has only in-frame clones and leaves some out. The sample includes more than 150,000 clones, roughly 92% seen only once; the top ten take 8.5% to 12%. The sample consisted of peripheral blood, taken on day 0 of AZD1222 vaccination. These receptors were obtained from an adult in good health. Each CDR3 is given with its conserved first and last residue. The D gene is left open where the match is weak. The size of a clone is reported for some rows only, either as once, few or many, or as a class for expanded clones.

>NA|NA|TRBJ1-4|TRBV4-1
CASSKGWGTNEKLFF
TGCGCCAGCAGCAAGGGATGGGGAACTAATGAAAAACTGTTTTTT
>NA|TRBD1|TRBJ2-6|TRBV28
CASSLGQGVSGANVLTF
TGTGCCAGCAGTTTAGGACAGGGGGTATCAGGGGCCAACGTCCTGACTTTC
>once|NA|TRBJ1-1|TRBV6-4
CASSFDRNTEAFF
TGTGCCAGCAGCTTCGACAGGAACACTGAAGCTTTCTTT
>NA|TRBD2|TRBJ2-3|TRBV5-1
CASSLRLAGSTDTQYF
TGCGCCAGCAGCTTGCGGCTAGCGGGAAGCACAGATACGCAGTATTTT
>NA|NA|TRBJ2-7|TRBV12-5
CASGLGRGGEQYF
TGTGCTAGTGGTTTGGGTAGGGGTGGCGAGCAGTACTTC
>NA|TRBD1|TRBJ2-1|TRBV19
CASTRTGYNEQFF
TGTGCCAGTACTCGGACAGGGTACAATGAGCAGTTCTTC
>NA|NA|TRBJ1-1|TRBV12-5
CASGPEYPREAFF
TGTGCTAGTGGTCCAGAGTATCCCCGGGAAGCTTTCTTT
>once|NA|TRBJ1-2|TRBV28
CASSLLRGTGTGYTF
TGTGCCAGCAGTTTACTCCGGGGGACCGGGACAGGCTACACCTTC
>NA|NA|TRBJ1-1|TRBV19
CASNLGNAEAFF
TGTGCCAGTAATCTTGGCAACGCTGAAGCTTTCTTT
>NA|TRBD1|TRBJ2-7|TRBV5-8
CASSPGTGGLYEQYF
TGTGCCAGCAGTCCCGGGACAGGGGGCTTGTACGAGCAGTACTTC
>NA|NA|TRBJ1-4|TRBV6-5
CASSRAGTNEKLFF
TGTGCCAGCAGTCGGGCAGGGACTAATGAAAAACTGTTTTTT
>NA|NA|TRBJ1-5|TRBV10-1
CASSPGWNQPQHF
TGCGCCAGCAGCCCAGGGTGGAATCAGCCCCAGCATTTT
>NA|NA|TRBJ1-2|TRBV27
CASSLDGNYGYTF
TGTGCCAGCAGTTTGGACGGGAACTATGGCTACACCTTC
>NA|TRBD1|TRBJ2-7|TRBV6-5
CASRGTGGYEQYF
TGTGCCAGCAGAGGGACAGGGGGCTACGAGCAGTACTTC
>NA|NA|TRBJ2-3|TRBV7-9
CASSLLVVTDTQYF
TGTGCCAGCAGCTTACTAGTAGTCACAGATACGCAGTATTTT
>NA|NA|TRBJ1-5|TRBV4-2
CASSQDSSNQPQHF
TGTGCCAGCAGCCAGGACAGTAGCAATCAGCCCCAGCATTTT
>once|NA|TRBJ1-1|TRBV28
CASSVQGVPEAFF
TGTGCCAGCAGCGTCCAGGGAGTTCCTGAAGCTTTCTTT
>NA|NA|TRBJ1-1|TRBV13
CASSRGDTEAFF
TGTGCCAGCAGCCGAGGGGACACTGAAGCTTTCTTT
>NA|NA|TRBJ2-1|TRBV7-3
CASSLEGGNEQFF
TGTGCCAGCAGCCTCGAGGGGGGCAATGAGCAGTTCTTC
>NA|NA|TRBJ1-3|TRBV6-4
CASSEGKAPGNTIYF
TGTGCCAGCAGTGAGGGCAAGGCCCCGGGAAACACCATATATTTT
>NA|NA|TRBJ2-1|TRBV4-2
CASSQAGAGTSYNEQFF
TGTGCCAGCAGCCAAGCCGGGGCCGGGACCTCCTACAATGAGCAGTTCTTC
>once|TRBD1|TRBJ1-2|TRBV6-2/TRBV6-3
CASSPTGTYGYTF
TGTGCCAGCAGTCCGACAGGGACCTATGGCTACACCTTC
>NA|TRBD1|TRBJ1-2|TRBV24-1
CATSDLTIMDRAHHRTYGYTF
TGTGCCACCAGTGATTTGACCATCATGGACAGGGCTCACCATCGAACCTATGGCTACACCTTC
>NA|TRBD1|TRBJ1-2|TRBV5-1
CASSIPGTAYGYTF
TGCGCCAGCAGCATACCTGGGACAGCCTATGGCTACACCTTC
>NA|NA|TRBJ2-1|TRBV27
CASSRRNGPYNEQFF
TGTGCCAGCAGCAGAAGAAATGGGCCTTACAATGAGCAGTTCTTC
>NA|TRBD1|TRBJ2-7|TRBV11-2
CASSLAGTANYEQYF
TGTGCCAGCAGCTTAGCCGGGACAGCAAATTACGAGCAGTACTTC
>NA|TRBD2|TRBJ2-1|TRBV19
CATGTSGGRGQFF
TGTGCCACCGGGACTAGCGGGGGGAGGGGGCAGTTCTTC
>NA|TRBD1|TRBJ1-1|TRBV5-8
CASFAGDRGWNTEAFF
TGTGCCAGCTTCGCGGGGGACAGGGGCTGGAACACTGAAGCTTTCTTT
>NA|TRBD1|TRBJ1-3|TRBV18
CASSSRGQLGNTIYF
TGTGCCAGCTCAAGCAGGGGGCAACTCGGAAACACCATATATTTT
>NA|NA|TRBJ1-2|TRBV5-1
CASSSGPAGFGYTF
TGCGCCAGCAGCTCGGGACCCGCGGGGTTTGGCTACACCTTC
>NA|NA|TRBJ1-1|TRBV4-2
CASSQDLAGNTEAFF
TGTGCCAGCAGCCAAGATTTGGCTGGGAACACTGAAGCTTTCTTT
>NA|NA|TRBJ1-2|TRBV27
CASRKGGGGYTF
TGTGCCAGCAGGAAGGGGGGCGGTGGCTACACCTTC
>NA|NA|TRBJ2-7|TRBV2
CASTEGGGTYEQYF
TGTGCCAGCACCGAAGGGGGGGGAACCTACGAGCAGTACTTC
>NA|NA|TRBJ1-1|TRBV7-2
CASSLTRQVMDTEAFF
TGTGCCAGCAGCTTGACCAGACAGGTGATGGACACTGAAGCTTTCTTT
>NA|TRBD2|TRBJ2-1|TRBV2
CASTGEGYNEQFF
TGTGCCAGCACGGGGGAGGGCTACAATGAGCAGTTCTTC
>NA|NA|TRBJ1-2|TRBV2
CASSSQGYYGYTF
TGTGCCAGCAGTTCACAGGGCTACTATGGCTACACCTTC
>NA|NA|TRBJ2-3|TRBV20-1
CSARFGDTQYF
TGCAGTGCTAGGTTCGGGGATACGCAGTATTTT
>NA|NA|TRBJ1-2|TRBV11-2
CASSPQRIKNYGYTF
TGTGCCAGCAGCCCTCAGCGGATCAAAAACTATGGCTACACCTTC
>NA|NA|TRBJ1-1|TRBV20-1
CSAGMNTEAFF
TGCAGTGCCGGGATGAACACTGAAGCTTTCTTT
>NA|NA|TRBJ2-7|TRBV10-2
CASSSQQGGAEQYF
TGCGCCAGTAGTTCGCAACAGGGTGGGGCCGAGCAGTACTTC
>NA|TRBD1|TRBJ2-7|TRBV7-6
CASSAGQAQGGYEQYF
TGTGCCAGCAGCGCGGGACAGGCTCAAGGGGGTTACGAGCAGTACTTC
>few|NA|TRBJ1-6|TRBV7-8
CASSSGQSGTLHF
TGTGCCAGCAGCTCCGGACAGTCGGGAACCCTCCACTTT
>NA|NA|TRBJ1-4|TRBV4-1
CASSQETRDNEKLFF
TGCGCCAGCAGCCAAGAAACCAGGGATAATGAAAAACTGTTTTTT
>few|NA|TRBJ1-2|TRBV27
CASSPPPGGYTF
TGTGCCAGCAGCCCTCCTCCGGGAGGCTACACCTTC
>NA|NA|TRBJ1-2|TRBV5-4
CASSLAGWDYGYTF
TGTGCCAGCAGCCTCGCAGGGTGGGACTATGGCTACACCTTC
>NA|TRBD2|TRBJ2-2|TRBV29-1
CSVPAGGLTGELFF
TGCAGCGTACCAGCGGGAGGGCTAACCGGGGAGCTGTTTTTT
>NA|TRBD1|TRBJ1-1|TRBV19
CASRGQGSATEAFF
TGTGCCAGTCGCGGACAGGGTTCGGCCACTGAAGCTTTCTTT
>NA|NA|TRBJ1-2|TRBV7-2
CASSSGLVGTYGYTF
TGTGCCAGCAGCTCGGGATTAGTAGGGACCTATGGCTACACCTTC
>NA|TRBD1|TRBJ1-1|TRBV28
CASRTGQGLRIHTEAFF
TGTGCCAGCAGAACGGGACAGGGACTACGGATCCACACTGAAGCTTTCTTT
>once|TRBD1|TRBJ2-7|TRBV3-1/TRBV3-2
CASSPGSGGSYEQYF
TGTGCCAGCAGCCCCGGGTCAGGGGGATCCTACGAGCAGTACTTC
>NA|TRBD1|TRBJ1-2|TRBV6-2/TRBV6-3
CASSYEGQGSRYTF
TGTGCCAGCAGTTACGAGGGACAGGGGTCCCGCTACACCTTC
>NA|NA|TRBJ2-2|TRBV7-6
CASRPLGVITGELFF
TGTGCCAGCAGGCCCCTGGGGGTTATCACCGGGGAGCTGTTTTTT
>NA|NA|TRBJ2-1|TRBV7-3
CASSRTSENEQFF
TGTGCCAGCAGCAGGACCTCCGAGAATGAGCAGTTCTTC
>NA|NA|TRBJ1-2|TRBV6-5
CASSYSRGRAGYTF
TGTGCCAGCAGTTACTCACGGGGGAGAGCGGGCTACACCTTC
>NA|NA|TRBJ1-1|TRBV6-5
CATPTEGVSAEAFF
TGTGCCACCCCCACTGAGGGGGTTAGCGCTGAAGCTTTCTTT
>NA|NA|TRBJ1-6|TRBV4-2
CASSQLFGRGRSPLHF
TGTGCCAGCAGCCAATTATTCGGGAGGGGCCGTTCACCCCTCCACTTT
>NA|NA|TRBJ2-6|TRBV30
CAWSSGQFFSGANVLTF
TGTGCCTGGAGTTCTGGACAGTTCTTCTCTGGGGCCAACGTCCTGACTTTC
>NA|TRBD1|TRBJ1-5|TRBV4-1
CASSQEFLMTGGNQPQHF
TGCGCCAGCAGCCAAGAGTTCCTAATGACAGGGGGCAATCAGCCCCAGCATTTT
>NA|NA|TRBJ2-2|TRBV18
CASSPDTNTGELFF
TGTGCCAGCTCACCAGACACGAACACCGGGGAGCTGTTTTTT
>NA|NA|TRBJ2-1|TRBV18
CASSPNRNNEQFF
TGTGCCAGCTCACCAAATCGTAACAATGAGCAGTTCTTC